Shown below are 21 T cell receptor beta chains from a single sample sequenced in a study of cytomegalovirus exposure and HLA in healthy donors. Profiled with immunoSEQ multiplex PCR; TCRdb holds only in-frame clones, not every one. This table holds 150,000 to 200,000 clones, roughly nine tenths found once. The sample consisted of PBMCs. Receptor source: a woman younger than 45 in good health and CMV-seronegative.

The chain has TRBV7-8 and TRBJ2-7, with a tentative D call TRBD2 (5 bases). The CDR3 consists of 15 residues. CDR1 is SGHVS and CDR2 is FQNEAQ in the germline V gene. Trimming took 1 base from V and 2 from J, leaving 12 bases between them. The CDR3 reads CASSLGKPGAYEQYF. The CDR3 nucleotides read TGTGCCAGCAGCTTAGGCAAACCCGGGGCCTACGAGCAGTACTTC.

This clone has only a few counts. The chain is built from TRBV27 and TRBJ1-6; TRBD1 matches at 8 bases. CDR3 length: 15 amino acids. V lost 7 bases to trimming and J lost 6 bases; unmatched junction nucleotides: 8. The germline gives CDR1 MNHEY, CDR2 SMNVEV (reference sequence). The CDR3 DNA sequence: TGTGCCAGCAAACATCCCGACAGGGGTAATTCACCCCTCCACTTT. Translating gives CASKHPDRGNSPLHF.

The chain joins TRBV29-1 to TRBJ2-2, with D possibly matching TRBD1 (5 bases). The CDR3 length is 13 residues. Deletions cut 6 bases from V and 2 bases from J, with 10 bases between. CDR1 and CDR2 (germline): SQVTM, ANQGSEA. The CDR3 here is CSVRQINTGELFF. The CDR3, as DNA: TGCAGCGTCCGACAGATAAACACCGGGGAGCTGTTTTTT.

The chain uses TRBV10-3 and TRBJ1-3; D is ambiguous. Germline V gene data show CDR1 as ENHRY and CDR2 as SYGVKD. CDR3 length: 15 residues. With 2 bases removed from V and 4 bases from J, the gap between germline ends came to 12 bases. CDR3 region: CAISEGQDAGNTIYF. CDR3 DNA sequence: TGTGCCATCAGTGAGGGGCAGGACGCGGGAAACACCATATATTTT.

This clone has a single count. The rearrangement joins TRBV19 to TRBJ2-7, with D unclear. The germline V and J ends were trimmed by 1 base and 3 bases, with 13 bases remaining between them. Germline CDR1 LNHDA, CDR2 SQIVND (reference sequence). The CDR3 loop spans 15 amino acids. CDR3 protein: CASSIVTQPFYEQYF. The CDR3 bases are TGTGCCAGTAGTATAGTCACCCAACCCTTCTACGAGCAGTACTTC.

The chain uses TRBV7-3 and TRBJ1-1; 7 nucleotides line up with TRBD1. This CDR3 spans 14 amino acids. Germline-derived CDR1 and CDR2 are SGHTA and FQGTGA. The J segment lost 4 bases and the V segment lost 1 base, leaving 3 bases of the junction unmatched. CDR3 nucleotide sequence: TGTGCCAGCAGCTTAAGGGGACAGTTCACTGAAGCTTTCTTT. This translates into CASSLRGQFTEAFF.

This clone came up a few times. This chain joins TRBV4-3 and TRBJ2-6; perhaps TRBD1 as D (6 bases). The germline V gene encodes CDR1 LGHNA and CDR2 YSLEER. V was trimmed by 3 bases and J by 0 bases, leaving 9 bases between them. This CDR3 spans 16 amino acids. CDR3 nucleotide sequence: TGCGCCAGCAGCCAGGTACAGGGCTCTGGGGCCAACGTCCTGACTTTC. It encodes CASSQVQGSGANVLTF.

This clone is a singleton in its sample. The chain couples TRBV25-1 to TRBJ2-2; D possibly corresponds to TRBD1 (5 bases). CDR3 length: 15 residues. CDR1 and CDR2 (germline): MGHDK, SYGVNS. Trimming left V 1 base short and J 4 bases short, with 10 bases between. The CDR3 DNA reads as TGTGCCAGCAGTGAATCAGTGGGGCCCACCGGGGAGCTGTTTTTT. Its translation is CASSESVGPTGELFF.

The chain has TRBV7-9 and TRBJ1-1; possible D gene TRBD1, 5 bases. Between the trimmed V and J ends, which lost 1 base and 10 bases, there was a span of 10 bases. This CDR3 spans 12 amino acids. The germline gives CDR1 SEHNR, CDR2 FQNEAQ (reference sequence). CDR3 amino acids: CASSLGYGGAFF. CDR3 DNA sequence: TGTGCCAGCAGCTTAGGATACGGGGGAGCTTTCTTT.

The chain uses TRBV4-1 and TRBJ2-2; 10 nucleotides align to TRBD1. Germline trimming cut 4 bases from V and 6 bases from J; bases unmatched to any gene: 5. Per germline, CDR1 MGHRA and CDR2 YSYEKL. There are 15 residues in the CDR3. CDR3 coding DNA: TGCGCCAGCAGCCTCGGGACAGGGGTCGCCGGGGAGCTGTTTTTT. As protein: CASSLGTGVAGELFF.

The V gene is TRBV13, the J gene TRBJ2-7, with TRBD2 matching over 9 bases. Germline CDR1 is PRHDT and CDR2 is FYEKMQ (reference sequence). V shed 6 bases, J shed 4 bases, and the junction held 10 bases outside the gene matches. There are 15 residues in the CDR3. CDR3 DNA sequence: TGTGCCAGCAGAATAGCGGGAGTGTCCTCTTACGAGCAGTACTTC. This translates into CASRIAGVSSYEQYF.

J is TRBJ1-3 and V is TRBV6-5; TRBD1 aligns across 7 bases. The CDR3 covers 15 residues. The V segment lost 2 bases and the J segment 3 bases; nucleotides outside the gene matches: 4. The germline V gene encodes CDR1 MNHEY and CDR2 SVGAGI. The CDR3 protein is CASSYDRVGGNTIYF. Here the CDR3 DNA reads TGTGCCAGCAGTTACGACAGGGTCGGTGGAAACACCATATATTTT.

J is TRBJ2-7 and V is TRBV29-1, with D possibly matching TRBD1 (5 bases). V dropped 0 bases and J dropped 1 base, with 13 bases sitting between them. Germline loops: CDR1 SQVTM, CDR2 ANQGSEA. The CDR3 extends over 15 amino acids. In DNA form, the CDR3 reads TGCAGCGTTGAAGACTCAGGGCCTAATTCCTACGAGCAGTACTTC. It yields the protein CSVEDSGPNSYEQYF.

This chain links TRBV7-9 with TRBJ2-7; a weak D match, TRBD2 (6 bases). The CDR3 is made up of 16 amino acids. The germline CDR1 and CDR2 sequences are SEHNR and FQNEAQ (reference sequence). V was clipped by 5 bases and J by 2 bases, with 19 bases between them. The CDR3 sequence: CASSPSLGGITYEQYF. Here the CDR3 DNA reads TGTGCCAGCAGCCCGAGCCTCGGGGGAATCACCTACGAGCAGTACTTC.

The rearrangement links TRBV15 to TRBJ2-5, with a possible D match to TRBD2 (7 bases). Trimming left V 0 bases short and J 7 bases short, with 12 bases between. The CDR3 length is 14 residues. Germline CDR1 and CDR2: LNHNV and YYDKDF (reference sequence). CDR3 sequence (DNA): TGTGCCACCAGCAGAGATCGGGGGGCGGGGACCCAGTACTTC. The encoded protein is CATSRDRGAGTQYF.

The gene calls are TRBV15 and TRBJ1-5; D is uncertain. Trimming removed 0 bases from V and 4 bases from J, with 4 bases in between. Looked up from germline, CDR1 is LNHNV and CDR2 is YYDKDF (reference sequence). The CDR3 length is 13 residues. The CDR3 is CATSRESNQPQHF. CDR3 nucleotides: TGTGCCACCAGCAGAGAAAGTAATCAGCCCCAGCATTTT.

This chain links TRBV9 with TRBJ2-3; D gene unclear. This CDR3 is 14 amino acids long. The germline CDR1 and CDR2 sequences are SGDLS and YYNGEE. Trimming took 0 bases from V and 2 from J, leaving 7 bases between them. Written as DNA, the CDR3 is TGTGCCAGCAGCGTAGCCGCACACACAGATACGCAGTATTTT. Translation gives CASSVAAHTDTQYF.

The rearrangement uses TRBV27 and TRBJ1-1, with a weak D call TRBD1 (5 bases). The V gene's germline CDR1 is MNHEY and CDR2 SMNVEV (reference sequence). The germline V and J ends were trimmed by 5 bases and 4 bases, with 14 bases remaining between them. The CDR3 is 14 amino acids. The CDR3 sequence: CASSPGRGVTEAFF. The CDR3 DNA sequence: TGTGCCAGCAGTCCGGGGCGGGGTGTCACTGAAGCTTTCTTT.

The chain carries TRBV29-1 and TRBJ2-5, with TRBD1 matching over 7 bases. Trimming cost V 7 bases and J 4 bases; bases outside gene matches: 9. This CDR3 has 13 amino acids. Per germline, CDR1 SQVTM and CDR2 ANQGSEA. Written as DNA, the CDR3 is TGCAGCGCAGAGACAGGGTTGGGAGAGACCCAGTACTTC. Translation: CSAETGLGETQYF.

CDR3 in DNA: TGTGCCAGCAGTTTAGACAGGGGCGGCAATCAGCCCCAGCATTTT. Translation: CASSLDRGGNQPQHF. The genes are TRBV6-6 and TRBJ1-5; 8 bases match TRBD1. J lost 2 bases, V lost 4 bases, and 4 bases had no gene match. Germline-derived CDR1 and CDR2 are MNHNY and SVGAGI (reference sequence). The CDR3 runs 15 residues.

This clone was seen a single time. V and J are TRBV9 and TRBJ2-3; the D gene is possibly TRBD1 (5 bases). The V gene's germline CDR1 is SGDLS and CDR2 YYNGEE. The CDR3 spans 16 residues. Trimming removed 1 base from V and 0 bases from J, with 12 bases in between. CDR3 residues: CASSVSRQISTDTQYF. The CDR3 nucleotides read TGTGCCAGCAGCGTATCCCGACAGATAAGCACAGATACGCAGTATTTT.